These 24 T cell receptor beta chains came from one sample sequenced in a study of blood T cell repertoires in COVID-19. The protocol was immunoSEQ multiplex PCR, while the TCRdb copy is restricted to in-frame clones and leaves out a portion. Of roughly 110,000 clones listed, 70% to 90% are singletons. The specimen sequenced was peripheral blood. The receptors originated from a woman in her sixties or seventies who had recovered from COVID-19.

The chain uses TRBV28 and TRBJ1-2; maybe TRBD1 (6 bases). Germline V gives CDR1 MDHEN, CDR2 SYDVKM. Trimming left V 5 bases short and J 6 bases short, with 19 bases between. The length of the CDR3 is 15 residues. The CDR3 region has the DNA TGTGCCAGCAGTAATCTGGGGGCCGGGGATAATGGCTACACCTTC. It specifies CASSNLGAGDNGYTF.

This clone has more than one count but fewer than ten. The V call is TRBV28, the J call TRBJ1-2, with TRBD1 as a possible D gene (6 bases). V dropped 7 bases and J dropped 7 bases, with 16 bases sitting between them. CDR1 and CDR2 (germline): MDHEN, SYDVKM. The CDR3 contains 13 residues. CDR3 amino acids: CASTRRGRGGYTF. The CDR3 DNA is TGTGCCAGCACCCGGCGGGGGCGCGGTGGCTACACCTTC.

CDR3 region: CASSFQPAGEEQYF. The CDR3 bases are TGCGCCAGCAGCTTCCAGCCAGCGGGAGAGGAGCAGTACTTC. The chain carries TRBV5-1 and TRBJ2-7; TRBD2 matches at 8 bases. CDR1 is SGHRS and CDR2 is YFSETQ in the germline V gene. J gave up 7 bases and V 2 bases, and 8 bases lay outside the gene matches. This CDR3 comprises 14 residues. Using reference TRBV5-1 and TRBJ2-7 for the parts outside the CDR3, the full variable domain is KAGVTQTPRYLIKTRGQQVTLSCSPISGHRSVSWYQQTPGQGLQFLFEYFSETQRNKGNFPGRFSGRQFSNSRSEMNVSTLELGDSALYLCASSFQPAGEEQYFGPGTRLTVT.

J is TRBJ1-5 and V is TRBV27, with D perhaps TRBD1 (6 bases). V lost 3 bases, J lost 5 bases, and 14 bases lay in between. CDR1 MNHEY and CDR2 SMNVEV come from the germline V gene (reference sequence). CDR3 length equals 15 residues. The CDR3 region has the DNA TGTGCCAGCAGTTTGGTGGGCAGGACAGATCAGCCCCAGCATTTT. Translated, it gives CASSLVGRTDQPQHF.

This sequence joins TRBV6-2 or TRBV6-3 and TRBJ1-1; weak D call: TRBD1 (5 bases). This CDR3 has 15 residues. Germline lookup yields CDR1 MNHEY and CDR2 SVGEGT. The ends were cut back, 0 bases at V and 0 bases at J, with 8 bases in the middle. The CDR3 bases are TGTGCCAGCAGTTACTCGACAGATATGAACACTGAAGCTTTCTTT. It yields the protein CASSYSTDMNTEAFF.

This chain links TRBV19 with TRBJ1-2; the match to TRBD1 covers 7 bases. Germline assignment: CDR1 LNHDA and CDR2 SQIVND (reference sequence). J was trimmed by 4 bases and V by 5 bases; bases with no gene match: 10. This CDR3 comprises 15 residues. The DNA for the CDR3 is TGTGCCAGTAGTGGGTTTAAGGGGGCTGGCTATGGCTACACCTTC. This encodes CASSGFKGAGYGYTF.

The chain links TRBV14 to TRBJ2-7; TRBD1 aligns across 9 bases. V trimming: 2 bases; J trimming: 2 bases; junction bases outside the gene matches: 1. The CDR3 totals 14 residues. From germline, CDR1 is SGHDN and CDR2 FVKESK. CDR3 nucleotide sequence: TGTGCCAGCAGCCAAAGACAGGGGGCCTACGAGCAGTACTTC. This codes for CASSQRQGAYEQYF. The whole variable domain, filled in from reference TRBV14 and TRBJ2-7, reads EAGVTQFPSHSVIEKGQTVTLRCDPISGHDNLYWYRRVMGKEIKFLLHFVKESKQDESGMPNNRFLAERTGGTYSTLKVQPAELEDSGVYFCASSQRQGAYEQYFGPGTRLTVT.

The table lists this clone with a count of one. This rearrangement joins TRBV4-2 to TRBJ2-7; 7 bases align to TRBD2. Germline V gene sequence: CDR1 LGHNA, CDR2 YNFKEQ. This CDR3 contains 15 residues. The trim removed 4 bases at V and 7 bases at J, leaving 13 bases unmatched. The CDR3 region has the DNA TGTGCCAGCAGCCCGCCTCTGGCGGGAGTGGAGGAGCAGTACTTC. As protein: CASSPPLAGVEEQYF.

For the CDR3, the DNA is TGTGCCAGTAGTACAACTACAGGGAGAGATTCACCCCTCCACTTT. Translated: CASSTTTGRDSPLHF. This chain joins TRBV19 and TRBJ1-6; possible D gene TRBD1, 6 bases. Germline V gives CDR1 LNHDA, CDR2 SQIVND (reference sequence). Between the trimmed V and J ends, which lost 4 bases and 8 bases, there was a span of 15 bases. This CDR3 has 15 amino acids.

For the CDR3, the DNA is TGTGCCACCAGCAGAGATCGGGGGAACACTGAAGCTTTCTTT. Residues: CATSRDRGNTEAFF. The chain combines TRBV15 with TRBJ1-1; the D is unclear. Trimming took 0 bases from V and 1 from J, leaving 6 bases between them. This CDR3 has 14 residues. Germline CDR1 LNHNV, CDR2 YYDKDF (reference sequence).

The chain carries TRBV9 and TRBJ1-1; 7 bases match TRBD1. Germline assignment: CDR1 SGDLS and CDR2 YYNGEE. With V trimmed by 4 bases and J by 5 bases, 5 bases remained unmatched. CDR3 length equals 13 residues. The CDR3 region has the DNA TGTGCCAGCAGCCACCGACAGGGTACTGAAGCTTTCTTT. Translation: CASSHRQGTEAFF.

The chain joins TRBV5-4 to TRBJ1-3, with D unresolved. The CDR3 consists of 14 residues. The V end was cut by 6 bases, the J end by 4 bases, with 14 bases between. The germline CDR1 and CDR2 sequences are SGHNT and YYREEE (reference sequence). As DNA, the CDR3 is TGTGCCAGCACCTCGGGGAGGGCCGGAAACACCATATATTTT. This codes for CASTSGRAGNTIYF.

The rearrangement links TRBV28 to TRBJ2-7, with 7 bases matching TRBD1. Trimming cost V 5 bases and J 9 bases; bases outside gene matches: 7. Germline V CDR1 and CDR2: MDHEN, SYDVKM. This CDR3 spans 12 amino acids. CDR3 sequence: CASSQTGQRQYF. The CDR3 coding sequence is TGTGCCAGCAGTCAGACAGGGCAGAGGCAGTACTTC. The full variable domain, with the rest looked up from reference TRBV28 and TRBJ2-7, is DVKVTQSSRYLVKRTGEKVFLECVQDMDHENMFWYRQDPGLGLRLIYFSYDVKMKEKGDIPEGYSVSREKKERFSLILESASTNQTSMYLCASSQTGQRQYFGPGTRLTVT.

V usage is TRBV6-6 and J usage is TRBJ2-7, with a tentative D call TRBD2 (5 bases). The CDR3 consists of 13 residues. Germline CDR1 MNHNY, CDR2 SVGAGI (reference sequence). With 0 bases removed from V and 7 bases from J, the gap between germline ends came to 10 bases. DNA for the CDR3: TGTGCCAGCAGTTACTCCACTAGGAGGGAGCAGTACTTC. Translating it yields CASSYSTRREQYF.

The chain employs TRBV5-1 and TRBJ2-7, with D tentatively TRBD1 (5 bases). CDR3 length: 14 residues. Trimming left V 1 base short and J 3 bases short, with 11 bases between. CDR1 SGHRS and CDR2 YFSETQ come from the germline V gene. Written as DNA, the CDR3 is TGCGCCAGCAGCTTGTACTTAGACAGCTACGAGCAGTACTTC. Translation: CASSLYLDSYEQYF.

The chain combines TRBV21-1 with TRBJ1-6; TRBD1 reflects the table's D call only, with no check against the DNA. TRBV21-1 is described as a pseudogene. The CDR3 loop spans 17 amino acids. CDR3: CASSKGSPTGVNSPLHF. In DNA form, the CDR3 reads TGTGCCAGCAGCAAAGGGTCCCCAACAGGGGTAAATTCACCCCTCCACTTT.

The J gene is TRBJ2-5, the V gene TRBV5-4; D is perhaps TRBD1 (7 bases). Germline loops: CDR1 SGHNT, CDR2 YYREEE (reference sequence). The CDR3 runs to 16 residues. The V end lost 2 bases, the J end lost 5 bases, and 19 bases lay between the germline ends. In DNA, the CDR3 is TGTGCCAGCAGCTTTATGGAGGGGGCCGGGGTTGAGACCCAGTACTTC. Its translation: CASSFMEGAGVETQYF.

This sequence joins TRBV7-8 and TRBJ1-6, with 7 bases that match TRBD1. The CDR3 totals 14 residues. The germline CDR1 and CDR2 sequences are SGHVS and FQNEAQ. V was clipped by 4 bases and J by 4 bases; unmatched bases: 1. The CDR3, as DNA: TGTGCCAGCAGCTCACAGGGGTATAATTCACCCCTCCACTTT. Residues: CASSSQGYNSPLHF.

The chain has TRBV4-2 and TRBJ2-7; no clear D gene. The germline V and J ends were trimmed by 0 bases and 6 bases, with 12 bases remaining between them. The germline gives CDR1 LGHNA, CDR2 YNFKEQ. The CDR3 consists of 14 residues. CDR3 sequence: CASSQDRLVAEQYF. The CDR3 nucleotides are TGTGCCAGCAGCCAAGATCGCCTAGTTGCCGAGCAGTACTTC.

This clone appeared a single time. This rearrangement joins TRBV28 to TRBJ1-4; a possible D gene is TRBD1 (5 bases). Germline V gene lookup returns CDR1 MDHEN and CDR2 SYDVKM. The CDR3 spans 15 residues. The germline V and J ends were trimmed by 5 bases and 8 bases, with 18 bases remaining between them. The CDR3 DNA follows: TGTGCCAGCAGTCAGGGAACGGGTAGAGGCGAAAAACTGTTTTTT. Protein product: CASSQGTGRGEKLFF.

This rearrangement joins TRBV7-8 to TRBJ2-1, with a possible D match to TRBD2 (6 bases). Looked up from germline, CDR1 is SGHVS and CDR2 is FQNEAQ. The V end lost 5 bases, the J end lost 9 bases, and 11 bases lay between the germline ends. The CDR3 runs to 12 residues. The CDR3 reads CASSLTSSEQFF. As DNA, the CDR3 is TGTGCCAGCAGCCTGACTAGTAGTGAGCAGTTCTTC.

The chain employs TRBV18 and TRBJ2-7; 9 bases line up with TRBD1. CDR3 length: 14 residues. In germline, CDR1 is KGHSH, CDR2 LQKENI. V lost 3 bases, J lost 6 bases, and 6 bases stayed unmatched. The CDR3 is CASSPEGTGTEQYF. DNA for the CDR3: TGTGCCAGCTCACCTGAGGGGACAGGGACCGAGCAGTACTTC. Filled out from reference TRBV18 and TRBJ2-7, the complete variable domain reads NAGVMQNPRHLVRRRGQEARLRCSPMKGHSHVYWYRQLPEEGLKFMVYLQKENIIDESGMPKERFSAEFPKEGPSILRIQQVVRGDSAAYFCASSPEGTGTEQYFGPGTRLTVT.

The CDR3 DNA sequence: TGTGCCAGCAGTTCCGGACTAGCCCGGGGCACAGATACGCAGTATTTT. Protein sequence: CASSSGLARGTDTQYF. The chain links TRBV6-5 to TRBJ2-3, with 8 bases lining up with TRBD2. The V gene end was trimmed by 4 bases and the J gene end by 1 base; junction bases not matched to a gene: 7. Per the germline V gene, CDR1 is MNHEY and CDR2 is SVGAGI. The CDR3 has 16 amino acids.

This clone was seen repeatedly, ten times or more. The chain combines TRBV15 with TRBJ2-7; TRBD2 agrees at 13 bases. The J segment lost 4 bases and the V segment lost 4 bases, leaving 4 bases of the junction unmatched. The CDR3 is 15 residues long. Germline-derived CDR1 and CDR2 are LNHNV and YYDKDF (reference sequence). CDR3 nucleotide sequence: TGTGCCACCAGCATTGGACTAGCGGGAGCGTACGAGCAGTACTTC. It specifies CATSIGLAGAYEQYF.